This T cell receptor (beta chain) was sequenced for a study of T-cell reconstitution after alpha-beta-depleted transplantation in children. The V end lost 7 bases, the J end lost 6 bases, and 11 bases lay between the germline ends. Looked up from germline, CDR1 is SGHRS and CDR2 is YFSETQ. The CDR3 has 12 amino acids. A TCRbeta library incorporating unique molecular identifiers was prepared. TCRdb processed the PCR reads anew with MiXCR; each CDR3 protein has one entry. The sample shows roughly 300,000 distinct CDR3 sequences, 9% to 12% of them seen only once. J is TRBJ2-1 and V is TRBV5-1; unclear D gene. This clonotype originated in a human donor who donated a stem cell graft to a child with acute lymphoblastic leukemia. The sample was PBMCs from the stem cell graft donor, taken from the stem cell graft. This CDR3 reads CASLASSNEQFF. Written as DNA, the CDR3 is TGCGCCAGCTTAGCAAGTTCCAATGAGCAGTTCTTC. Together with reference TRBV5-1 and TRBJ2-1, the CDR3 gives the full variable domain: KAGVTQTPRYLIKTRGQQVTLSCSPISGHRSVSWYQQTPGQGLQFLFEYFSETQRNKGNFPGRFSGRQFSNSRSEMNVSTLELGDSALYLCASLASSNEQFFGPGTRLTVL.